This section outlines one TCR beta chain sequence together with its context. Its specificity is not known. The data were taken from a study of T cell responses to AZD1222 COVID-19 vaccine. Findings of the study overall: None of the repertoires were sampled until the peak T cell response had passed. At 160-218 and 743-854, vaccine-associated CD4 TCRs were dominant, and they spanned spike. Only a handful of individuals given AZD1222 were seropositive at baseline. A mostly white British donor set with more females was recruited, and clonal diversity was possibly underestimated.

Data came from immunoSEQ multiplex PCR; TCRdb stores just in-frame clones and leaves some out. The top ten clones hold around 3.7% of a sample with approximately 200,000 clones, 91% of them seen once. The starting material was peripheral blood, obtained 28 days after the second AZD1222 dose. This sequence originates from an adult who received the AZD1222 COVID-19 vaccine.

The chain's CDR3 is CASSPRWGEKLFF. CDR3 nucleotide sequence: TGTGCCAGCAGTCCCCGCTGGGGTGAAAAACTGTTTTTT. The V call is TRBV6-5, the J call TRBJ1-4; D unresolved. This CDR3 region has 13 residues. V was clipped by 5 bases and J by 7 bases, with 11 bases between them. CDR1 is MNHEY and CDR2 is SVGAGI in the germline V gene.